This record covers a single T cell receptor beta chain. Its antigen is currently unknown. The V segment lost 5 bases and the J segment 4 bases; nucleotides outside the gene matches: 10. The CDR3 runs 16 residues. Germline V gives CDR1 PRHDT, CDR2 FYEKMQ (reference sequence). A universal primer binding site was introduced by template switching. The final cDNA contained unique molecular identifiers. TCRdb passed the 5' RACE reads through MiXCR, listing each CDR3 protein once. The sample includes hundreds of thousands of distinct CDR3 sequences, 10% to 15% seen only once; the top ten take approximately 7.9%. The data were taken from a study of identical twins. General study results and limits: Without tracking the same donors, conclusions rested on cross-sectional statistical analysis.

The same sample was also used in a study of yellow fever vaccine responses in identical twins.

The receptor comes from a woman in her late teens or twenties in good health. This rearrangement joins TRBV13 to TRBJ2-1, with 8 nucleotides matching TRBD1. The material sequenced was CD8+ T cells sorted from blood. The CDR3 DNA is TGTGCCAGCAGCGGAGGCGGGACAGGCGGTTACAATGAGCAGTTCTTC. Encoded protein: CASSGGGTGGYNEQFF. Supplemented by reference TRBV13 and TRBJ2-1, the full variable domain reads AAGVIQSPRHLIKEKRETATLKCYPIPRHDTVYWYQQGPGQDPQFLISFYEKMQSDKGSIPDRFSAQQFSDYHSELNMSSLELGDSALYFCASSGGGTGGYNEQFFGPGTRLTVL.